The clone carrying this T cell receptor beta chain was found many times. The antigen is unknown. This sample was included in a study of early T cells in non-severe SARS-CoV-2 infection. The TCR library protocol was used to attach unique molecular identifiers. These identifiers were attached to individual cDNA molecules. TCRdb reprocessed the 5' RACE reads with MiXCR, giving one entry per CDR3 protein. This table has over 30,000 distinct CDR3 sequences, about 5.7% appearing once. Notes on the study in general: Anti-spike CD8 responses were favored by VDJdb matching, which missed private and CD4 specificities.

This CDR3 is built from 19 residues. V lost 3 bases to trimming and J lost 5 bases; unmatched junction nucleotides: 13. Germline V gives CDR1 MNHEY, CDR2 SVGEGT. The sequence was collected from an adult who was a healthcare worker with PCR-confirmed SARS-CoV-2 infection or an uninfected control (not recorded which). Sequenced input: whole blood. This chain links TRBV6-2 or TRBV6-3 with TRBJ2-1, with 13 nucleotides matching TRBD2. The CDR3 nucleotides are TGTGCCAGCAGTTATGAGGCGACTAGCGGGAGGCCAATGCACAATGAGCAGTTCTTC. It specifies CASSYEATSGRPMHNEQFF.